This T cell receptor (beta chain) comes out of a study of CD8+CD57+ T cells in acquired aplastic anemia. Genomic DNA acted as the template from which TCR beta VDJ combination and CDR3 sequence profiling were carried out. TCRdb used MiXCR to reprocess the reads, holding one entry per CDR3 protein. The sample has approximately 45,000 distinct CDR3 sequences; about 78% are singletons. Remarks on this clonotype: Its specificity is unknown. A junction end diverges from the germline sequence, so it may reflect a read error.

CDR1 is SGHAT and CDR2 is FQDESV in the germline V gene (reference sequence). The CDR3 sequence is 15 residues long. Findings and limits, study-wide: Researchers report that fewer than 30 CD8+ CDR3 sequences appeared in both patients and controls. Statistical testing detected no significant gap in CD8+ Simpson's diversity between patients and controls.

The clonotype comes from a human donor in good health, serving as a control. The sequenced sample consisted of sorted CD4+, CD8+, or CD8+CD57+ T cells (not recorded which) from PBMCs. The rearrangement links TRBV11-1 to TRBJ2-1; the match to TRBD2 covers 10 bases. In nucleotides, the CDR3 is TGTGCCAGCACCTTAGCCGAGCGGGAGGGCCATGAGCAGTTCTTC. Its translation: CASTLAEREGHEQFF.